These 14 T cell receptor beta chains share one sample of origin, sequenced in a study of cytomegalovirus exposure and HLA in healthy donors. PCR employed 60 Vbeta and 13 Jbeta primers. Repertoires were generated with immunoSEQ multiplex PCR, while TCRdb's copy carries only in-frame clones and drops some. The sample has approximately 100,000 clones. Sample: PBMCs. The receptors originated from a man aged 45-65 years in good health and CMV-seronegative.

V gene TRBV19 combines with J gene TRBJ1-6; TRBD1 aligns across 8 bases. The ends lost 3 bases at V and 9 bases at J; junction bases unmatched: 7. From germline, CDR1 is LNHDA and CDR2 SQIVND (reference sequence). The CDR3 covers 15 residues. In DNA form, the CDR3 reads TGTGCCAGTAGTATTGGACAGGGTTTCGGTTCACCCCTCCACTTT. This codes for CASSIGQGFGSPLHF.

The chain uses TRBV4-1 and TRBJ2-3; weak D call: TRBD2 (5 bases). This CDR3 spans 13 amino acids. V was cut by 4 bases and J by 5 bases, with 10 bases left in between. Germline lookup yields CDR1 MGHRA and CDR2 YSYEKL. Written as DNA, the CDR3 is TGCGCCAGCAGCCGGGAGCAGATAGATACGCAGTATTTT. Residues: CASSREQIDTQYF.

The chain carries TRBV7-2 and TRBJ2-7; no clear D. Germline assignment: CDR1 SGHTA and CDR2 FQGNSA. V lost 6 bases and J 1 base, leaving 7 bases between the germline ends. The CDR3 totals 12 residues. The CDR3 coding sequence is TGTGCCAGCAGTTATACTTCCTACGAGCAGTACTTC. Protein sequence: CASSYTSYEQYF.

The chain employs TRBV7-8 and TRBJ2-1, with TRBD2 identical over 7 bases. CDR3 size: 13 residues. Losses at the gene ends were 5 bases for V and 6 bases for J; bases not matched to a gene: 4. CDR1 SGHVS and CDR2 FQNEAQ come from the germline V gene. This CDR3 is CASSRRGGNEQFF. In DNA form, the CDR3 reads TGTGCCAGCAGCCGGCGCGGGGGCAATGAGCAGTTCTTC.

The chain recombines TRBV10-3 with TRBJ2-5; weak D call: TRBD2 (6 bases). Germline assignment: CDR1 ENHRY and CDR2 SYGVKD. Trimming pared 3 bases from V and 2 bases from J, leaving 13 bases between. This CDR3 comprises 15 residues. CDR3 protein: CAISDVGGAQETQYF. CDR3 nucleotide sequence: TGTGCCATCAGTGACGTCGGGGGTGCACAAGAGACCCAGTACTTC.

V usage is TRBV10-3 and J usage is TRBJ2-7; the match to TRBD1 covers 9 bases. CDR1 is ENHRY and CDR2 is SYGVKD in the germline V gene. Germline trimming cut 6 bases from V and 4 bases from J; bases unmatched to any gene: 7. CDR3 length equals 14 residues. The CDR3 region has the DNA TGTGCCATCAGACCGGGACAGGGAAAGTACGAGCAGTACTTC. This encodes CAIRPGQGKYEQYF.

The genes are TRBV6-5 and TRBJ1-4; TRBD1 is a possible D gene (6 bases). CDR3 size: 15 residues. Germline CDR1 MNHEY, CDR2 SVGAGI. The V and J ends lost 6 bases and 0 bases respectively, with 11 bases between them. Here the CDR3 DNA reads TGTGCCAGCAGACAGGGCGCCACAACTAATGAAAAACTGTTTTTT. Amino acids: CASRQGATTNEKLFF.

The rearrangement joins TRBV5-6 to TRBJ1-1; D ambiguous. The CDR3 is 11 residues long. V was shortened by 5 bases and J by 2 bases, with 4 bases between the two germline ends. From germline, CDR1 is SGHDT and CDR2 YYEEEE. The CDR3 coding sequence is TGTGCCAGCAGTCTAAACACTGAAGCTTTCTTT. Protein sequence: CASSLNTEAFF.

This chain joins TRBV4-3 and TRBJ1-2; the match to TRBD1 covers 7 bases. The CDR3 spans 15 residues. Germline CDR1 LGHNA, CDR2 YSLEER. The junction had 6 bases not matched to a gene; V was cut back by 1 base and J by 4 bases. This CDR3 is CASSQAYQGGYGYTF. The CDR3 DNA reads as TGCGCCAGCAGCCAAGCCTATCAGGGGGGCTATGGCTACACCTTC.

The chain couples TRBV5-1 to TRBJ2-1; tentatively, D is TRBD2 (5 bases). The CDR3 is made up of 15 amino acids. Germline lookup yields CDR1 SGHRS and CDR2 YFSETQ. The V and J ends lost 0 bases and 6 bases respectively, with 13 bases between them. CDR3 DNA: TGCGCCAGCAGCTTGGGTGCGGGCCAGTCCAATGAGCAGTTCTTC. Translating it yields CASSLGAGQSNEQFF.

The chain employs TRBV5-1 and TRBJ1-2, with 8 positions matching TRBD1. This CDR3 has 14 amino acids. Germline loops: CDR1 SGHRS, CDR2 YFSETQ. The trim removed 2 bases at V and 8 bases at J, leaving 8 bases unmatched. CDR3 in DNA: TGCGCCAGCAGCTTAGGACAGGGTCTTGTGGGCTACACCTTC. It is translated as CASSLGQGLVGYTF.

The chain uses TRBV25-1 and TRBJ1-4, with D possibly matching TRBD1 (6 bases). The CDR3 sequence is 15 residues long. Germline V gene sequence: CDR1 MGHDK, CDR2 SYGVNS. Trimming took off 1 base at V and 5 bases at J, with 11 bases between the two ends. The CDR3 spells CASSEWEGENEKLFF. In DNA form, the CDR3 reads TGTGCCAGCAGTGAATGGGAGGGGGAGAATGAAAAACTGTTTTTT.

The chain carries TRBV4-1 and TRBJ1-2; the D gene is possibly TRBD1 (5 bases). Germline CDR1 is MGHRA and CDR2 is YSYEKL. V was clipped by 0 bases and J by 0 bases, with 20 bases between them. The CDR3 length is 19 residues. The CDR3 is CASSQDPQRPGNSNYGYTF. The CDR3 DNA sequence: TGCGCCAGCAGCCAAGATCCACAACGACCAGGGAACTCTAACTATGGCTACACCTTC.

CDR3 sequence (DNA): TGTGCCAGCAGCCCCCGGCGGGATCACAATGAGCAGTTCTTC. Its translation: CASSPRRDHNEQFF. The rearrangement uses TRBV7-2 and TRBJ2-1, with D perhaps matching TRBD2 (6 bases). V gave up 5 bases and J gave up 5 bases, with 13 bases separating them. Per germline, CDR1 SGHTA and CDR2 FQGNSA. The CDR3 runs to 14 residues.